The 2 T cell receptor beta chains listed next were all sequenced from one sample in a study of CD8+ T cells in alopecia areata. As to treatment: oral pan-JAK inhibitor, 5-10 mg twice daily. Extracted RNA was reverse transcribed into cDNA, the sequencing template. Assay: immunoSEQ multiplex PCR; the TCRdb copy retains only in-frame clones and omits some. The data contain about 150,000 clones, roughly 50% of them singletons. The sample here was CD8+ T cells sorted from blood, taken at week 4, from a patient treated with tofacitinib. Source of these receptors: a human donor with alopecia areata.

This clone was seen once. The chain combines TRBV20-1 with TRBJ1-1, with D hard to call. CDR1 DFQATT and CDR2 SNEGSKA come from the germline V gene (reference sequence). With 3 bases removed from V and 3 bases from J, the gap between germline ends came to 2 bases. This CDR3 has 10 amino acids. As DNA, the CDR3 is TGCAGTGCTAGGGACACTGAAGCTTTCTTT. Protein: CSARDTEAFF.

In nucleotides, the CDR3 is TGTGCCAGCAGTGTAGGAGGGAGTACGCAGTATTTT. Residues: CASSVGGSTQYF. The genes are TRBV25-1 and TRBJ2-3, with TRBD2 as a possible D gene (6 bases). The CDR3 is made up of 12 amino acids. CDR1 is MGHDK, CDR2 SYGVNS, per germline. The V end was cut by 4 bases, the J end by 8 bases, with 10 bases between.